The T cell receptor beta chain described here comes from a study of blood T cell repertoires in COVID-19. Whole-study context: Samples came from the United States, Italy and Spain, spanning acute and convalescent COVID-19. T cells, B-cell-depleted T cells, or PBMCs supplied cDNA or gDNA.

Authors' data handling: Estimation of nucleated cell counts relied on the amplification of reference gene primers. The repertoire was sequenced with immunoSEQ multiplex PCR; TCRdb's copy has only in-frame clones and lacks some. That table gives V, J and clone size, and the DNA gave D and trimming. The sample has 300,000 to 400,000 clones, about four fifths seen once. Germline V gives CDR1 LGHNA, CDR2 YNFKEQ. V dropped 0 bases and J dropped 5 bases, with 17 bases sitting between them. The CDR3 is 17 amino acids. The genes are TRBV4-2 and TRBJ2-1; D is ambiguous. The receptor's source is a man aged 25-45 years with active or convalescent COVID-19. Specimen: peripheral blood. CDR3 bases: TGTGCCAGCAGCCAAGACGTCGGTCGTCCCCACCACAATGAGCAGTTCTTC. It encodes CASSQDVGRPHHNEQFF.